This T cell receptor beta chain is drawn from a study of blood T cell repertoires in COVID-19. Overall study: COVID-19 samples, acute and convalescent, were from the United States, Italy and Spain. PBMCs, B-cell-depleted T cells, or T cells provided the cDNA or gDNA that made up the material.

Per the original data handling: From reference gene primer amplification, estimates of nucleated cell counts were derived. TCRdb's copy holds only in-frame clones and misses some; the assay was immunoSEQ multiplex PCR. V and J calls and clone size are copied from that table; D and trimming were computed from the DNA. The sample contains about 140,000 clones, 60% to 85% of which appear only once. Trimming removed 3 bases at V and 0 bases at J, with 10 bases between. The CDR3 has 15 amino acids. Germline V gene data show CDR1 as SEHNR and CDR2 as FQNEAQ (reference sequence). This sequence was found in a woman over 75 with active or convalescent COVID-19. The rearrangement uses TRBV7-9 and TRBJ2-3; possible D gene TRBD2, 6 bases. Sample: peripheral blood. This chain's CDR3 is CASSFSSGSTDTQYF. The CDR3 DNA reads TGTGCCAGCAGCTTCTCCAGCGGGAGCACAGATACGCAGTATTTT. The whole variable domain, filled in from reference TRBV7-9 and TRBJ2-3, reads DTGVSQNPRHKITKRGQNVTFRCDPISEHNRLYWYRQTLGQGPEFLTYFQNEAQLEKSRLLSDRFSAERPKGSFSTLEIQRTEQGDSAMYLCASSFSSGSTDTQYFGPGTRLTVL.